Below, one T cell receptor (beta chain) is given with its context. Its specificity is unknown. The libraries were made with immunoSEQ version 4 in survey mode. Measured with immunoSEQ multiplex PCR; TCRdb has only the in-frame clones, and not every one. The sample has 45,000 or so clones; about 87% are singletons. This sample was taken from a study of persistence of HIV-infected CD4 T cells. Cells were stimulated nonspecifically with anti-CD3/anti-CD28 magnetic beads. Sorting of responding CD4+ T cells relied on upregulated CD40 ligand together with CD69. The sequence came from an adult woman with HIV who was CMV-seropositive. Sequenced here: CD4+ T cells sorted from PBMCs after roughly 17-hour stimulation, sampled from a patient who received antiretroviral therapy.

As DNA, the CDR3 is TGTGCCAGTAGGGGTCAGCCCTCTGGAAACACCATATATTTT. Translated, it gives CASRGQPSGNTIYF. The V gene is TRBV19, the J gene TRBJ1-3; D not certain. Germline CDR1 and CDR2: LNHDA and SQIVND (reference sequence). The CDR3 contains 14 residues. Trimming removed 6 bases from V and 0 bases from J, with 9 bases in between.